This T cell receptor beta chain was documented in a study of T cell changes during pregnancy in multiple sclerosis. Sequencing used immunoSEQ multiplex PCR; TCRdb keeps in-frame clones, though not all of them. The sample has 80,000 to 100,000 clones; about 92% are singletons. Germline CDR1 is LGHNA and CDR2 is YSLEER. The CDR3 is made up of 13 amino acids. Trimming cost V 1 base and J 12 bases, with 10 bases left between them. This clonotype was obtained from a female donor with multiple sclerosis, enrolled in a pregnancy study. This specimen was peripheral blood, taken in the first trimester of pregnancy. The rearrangement uses TRBV4-3 and TRBJ1-6; D unclear. The CDR3 is CASSQGISRPLHF. CDR3 bases: TGCGCCAGCAGCCAAGGAATATCCAGACCCCTCCACTTT.